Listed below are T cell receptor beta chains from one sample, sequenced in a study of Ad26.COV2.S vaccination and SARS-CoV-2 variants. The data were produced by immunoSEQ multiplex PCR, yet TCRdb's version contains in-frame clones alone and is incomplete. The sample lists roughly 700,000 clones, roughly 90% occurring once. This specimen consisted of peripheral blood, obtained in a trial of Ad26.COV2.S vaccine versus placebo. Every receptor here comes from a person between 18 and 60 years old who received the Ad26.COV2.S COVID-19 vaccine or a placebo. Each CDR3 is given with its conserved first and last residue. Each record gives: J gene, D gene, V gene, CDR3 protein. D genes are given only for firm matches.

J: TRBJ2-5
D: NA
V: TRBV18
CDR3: CASSRTSDETQYF

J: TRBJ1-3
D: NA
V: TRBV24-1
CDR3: CATSGRGGNTIYF

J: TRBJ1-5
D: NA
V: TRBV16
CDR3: CASSQSPGRDQPQHF

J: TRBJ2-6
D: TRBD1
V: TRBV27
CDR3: CASSPLYQTGLWGANVLTF

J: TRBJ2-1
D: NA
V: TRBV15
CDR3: CATSRDRSLPFF

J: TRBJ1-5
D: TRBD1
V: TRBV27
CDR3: CASSAGTGAKLIEQPQHF

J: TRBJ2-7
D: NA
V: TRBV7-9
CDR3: CASSNTGTGAYEQYF

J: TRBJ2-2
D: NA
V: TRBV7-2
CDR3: CASSLDWSGELFF

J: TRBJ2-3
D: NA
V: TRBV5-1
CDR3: CASSGGQTRSDTQYF

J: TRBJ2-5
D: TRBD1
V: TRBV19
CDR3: CASSSRQGAQYF

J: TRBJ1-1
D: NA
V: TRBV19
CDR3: CASSIVRATEAFF

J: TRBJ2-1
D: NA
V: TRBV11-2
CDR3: CGSSEGGSYNEQFF

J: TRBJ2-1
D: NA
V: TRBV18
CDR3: CASSPTDPYNEQFF

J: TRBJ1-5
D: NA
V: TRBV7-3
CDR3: CASSLTPGFNQPQHF

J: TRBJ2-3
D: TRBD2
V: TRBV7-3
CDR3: CASSPGTMRTDTQYF

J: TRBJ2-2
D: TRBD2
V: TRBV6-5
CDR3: CASSFGLAGRIGELFF

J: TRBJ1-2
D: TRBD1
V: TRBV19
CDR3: CASRGTGVRYGYTF

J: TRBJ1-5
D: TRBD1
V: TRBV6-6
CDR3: CASSRQGDSNQPQHF

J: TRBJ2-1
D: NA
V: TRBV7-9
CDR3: CASSLYMLYNEQFF

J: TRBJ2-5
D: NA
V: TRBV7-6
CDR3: CASSFRDKSIETQYF

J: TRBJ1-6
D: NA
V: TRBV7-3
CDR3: CASSYEAGGKEQGSYNSPLHF

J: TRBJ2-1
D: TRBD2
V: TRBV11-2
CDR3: CASSPLGTSGRGEQFF

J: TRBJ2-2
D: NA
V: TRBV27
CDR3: CASSLIPNTGELFF

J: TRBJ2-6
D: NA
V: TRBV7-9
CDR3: CAGKRLSSGANVLTF

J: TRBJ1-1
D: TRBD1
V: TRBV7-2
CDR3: CASSPNRQGLSTEAFF

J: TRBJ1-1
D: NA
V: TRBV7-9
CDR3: CASSLGHAGYTEAFF

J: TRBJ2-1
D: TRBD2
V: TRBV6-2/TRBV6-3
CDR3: CASSPGTSGSPYNEQFF

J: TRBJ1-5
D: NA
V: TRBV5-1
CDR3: CASSLWGLDQPQHF